Each of the 11 T cell receptor beta chains below was sequenced from the same sample in a study of spatial heterogeneity in lung cancer. Specified time point: sample taken at primary tumor resection. TCRdb reprocessed the 5' RACE reads with MiXCR, giving one entry per CDR3 protein. The sample lists some 100,000 distinct CDR3 sequences; less than 15% were seen once. Sequenced here: PBMCs, sampled at surgery. The receptors were gathered from a male donor with early-stage non-small cell lung cancer.

This clonotype has just a few counts. The chain links TRBV10-3 to TRBJ1-2, with TRBD1 identical over 9 bases. CDR3 length: 13 amino acids. Per germline, CDR1 ENHRY and CDR2 SYGVKD. V shed 7 bases and J 6 bases; nucleotides not matched to a gene: 6. The CDR3 spells CAITSGQGDGYTF. CDR3 sequence (DNA): TGTGCCATCACCTCGGGACAGGGAGATGGCTACACCTTC.

This clonotype was found many times. The chain employs TRBV6-2 or TRBV6-3 and TRBJ2-3, with a possible D match to TRBD2 (5 bases). Germline lookup yields CDR1 MNHEY and CDR2 SVGEGT. The CDR3 covers 13 residues. V shed 6 bases and J shed 4 bases, with 11 bases lying between them. Written as DNA, the CDR3 is TGTGCCAGCAGCCCACTAGGGCCAGATACGCAGTATTTT. Amino acid sequence: CASSPLGPDTQYF.

V gene TRBV5-1 combines with J gene TRBJ2-7; D is possibly TRBD2 (5 bases). The CDR3 sequence is 16 residues long. V shed 1 base and J shed 3 bases, with 17 bases lying between them. Per the germline V gene, CDR1 is SGHRS and CDR2 is YFSETQ. The CDR3 spells CASSLSSPDLGYEQYF. The CDR3 nucleotides are TGCGCCAGCAGCTTGTCTAGTCCGGACTTGGGCTACGAGCAGTACTTC.

The sample holds a few counts of this clonotype. The V call is TRBV27, the J call TRBJ1-4, with no clear D. Germline V gene lookup returns CDR1 MNHEY and CDR2 SMNVEV (reference sequence). Trimming took 7 bases from V and 8 from J, leaving 14 bases between them. The length of the CDR3 is 13 residues. CDR3 sequence (DNA): TGTGCCAGCACGGCAGTTGACGGAGAAAAACTGTTTTTT. It is translated as CASTAVDGEKLFF.

The CDR3 coding sequence is TGTGCCATCAGTGGAACAGGCGGGCGGGGCACAGATACGCAGTATTTT. Translation: CAISGTGGRGTDTQYF. The chain joins TRBV10-3 to TRBJ2-3; possibly TRBD1 or TRBD2 for D (5 bases each). V lost 4 bases and J lost 1, with 15 bases in between. Germline CDR1 and CDR2: ENHRY and SYGVKD. This CDR3 spans 16 amino acids.

This clonotype was seen a few times. V is TRBV20-1 and J is TRBJ2-5; D unclear. The CDR3 extends over 11 amino acids. V lost 8 bases to trimming and J lost 5 bases, with 12 bases between them. Germline CDR1 is DFQATT and CDR2 is SNEGSKA (reference sequence). As DNA, the CDR3 is TGCAGTTACTTCCTGGCGGAGACCCAGTACTTC. It translates to CSYFLAETQYF.

This clonotype has a count of ten or more. This chain connects TRBV5-5 to TRBJ2-1; tentatively, D is TRBD1 or TRBD2 (5 bases each). The CDR3 totals 14 residues. Between the trimmed V and J ends, which lost 4 bases and 3 bases, there was a span of 11 bases. CDR1 is SGHKS and CDR2 is YYEKEE in the germline V gene (reference sequence). This CDR3 reads CASSGPGRYNEQFF. The CDR3 DNA follows: TGTGCCAGCAGCGGGCCGGGACGCTACAATGAGCAGTTCTTC. The full variable domain, with the rest looked up from reference TRBV5-5 and TRBJ2-1, is DAGVTQSPTHLIKTRGQQVTLRCSPISGHKSVSWYQQVLGQGPQFIFQYYEKEERGRGNFPDRFSARQFPNYSSELNVNALLLGDSALYLCASSGPGRYNEQFFGPGTRLTVL.

A word on this clonotype: This could be a read error, since a much larger clone is one nucleotide away. CDR3 sequence: CASRYGESRTEAFF. The CDR3 DNA reads TGCGCCAGCAGGTACGGGGAAAGTCGTACTGAAGCTTTCTTT. The chain carries TRBV5-1 and TRBJ1-1; the D is unclear. Germline V gene sequence: CDR1 SGHRS, CDR2 YFSETQ. CDR3 length: 14 residues. Between the trimmed V and J ends, which lost 5 bases and 5 bases, there was a span of 16 bases.

This clonotype was counted a few times. V usage is TRBV7-8 and J usage is TRBJ2-3, with D tentatively TRBD2 (5 bases). Looked up from germline, CDR1 is SGHVS and CDR2 is FQNEAQ. The CDR3 consists of 15 residues. V lost 0 bases and J lost 6, with 13 bases in between. The CDR3, as DNA: TGTGCCAGCAGCTTAGCATACGGGGAGTGGGATACGCAGTATTTT. Protein: CASSLAYGEWDTQYF.

The genes are TRBV6-2 or TRBV6-3 and TRBJ2-7, with D maybe TRBD1 (6 bases). The ends were cut back, 6 bases at V and 4 bases at J, with 16 bases in the middle. The CDR3 is 14 amino acids. Germline V lookup: CDR1 MNHEY, CDR2 SVGEGT. The CDR3 bases are TGTGCCAGCAGAGCAGGGGTAAGCAGGTACGAGCAGTACTTC. Translating gives CASRAGVSRYEQYF.

The chain has TRBV6-1 and TRBJ2-7, with 8 bases aligning to TRBD1. With 5 bases clipped from V and 5 bases from J, the junction kept 8 bases outside the gene matches. The CDR3 is 14 amino acids. Germline CDR1 is MNHNS and CDR2 is SASEGT. CDR3 bases: TGTGCCAGCAGTTTAAGGACAGGGCGGAACGAGCAGTACTTC. This gives the protein CASSLRTGRNEQYF.